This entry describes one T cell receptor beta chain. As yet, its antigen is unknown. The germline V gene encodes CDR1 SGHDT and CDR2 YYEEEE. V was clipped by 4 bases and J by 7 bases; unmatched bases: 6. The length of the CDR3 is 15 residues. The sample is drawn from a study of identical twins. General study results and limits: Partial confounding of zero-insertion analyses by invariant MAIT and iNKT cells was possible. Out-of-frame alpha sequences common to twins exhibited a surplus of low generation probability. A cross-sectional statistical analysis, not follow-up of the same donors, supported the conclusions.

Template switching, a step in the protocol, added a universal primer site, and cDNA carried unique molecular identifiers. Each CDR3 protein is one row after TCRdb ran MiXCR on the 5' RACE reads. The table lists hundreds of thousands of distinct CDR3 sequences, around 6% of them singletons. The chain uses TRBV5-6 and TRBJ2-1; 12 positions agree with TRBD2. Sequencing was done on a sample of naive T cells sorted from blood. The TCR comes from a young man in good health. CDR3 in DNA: TGTGCCAGCAGCACCCTAGCGGGAGGGAATAATGAGCAGTTCTTC. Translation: CASSTLAGGNNEQFF.